The 25 T cell receptor beta chains in this list originate from one sample, sequenced in a study of T cells in Graves' hyperthyroidism and ophthalmopathy. RNA transcripts served as the template for amplifying TCR beta CDR3 regions. The TCR CDR3 was amplified in a first-round RT-PCR using the HTBI primer set. From the multiplex PCR reads, TCRdb called clonotypes with MiXCR, one entry per CDR3 protein. This table has 300,000 to 400,000 distinct CDR3 sequences, approximately 22% appearing once. Input material: blood. The source of these receptors is a woman aged 50 to 60 with Graves' hyperthyroidism.

Turning to this clonotype: This could be a read error, since a much larger clone is one nucleotide away. The chain is built from TRBV11-1 and TRBJ2-1; 9 bases agree with TRBD2. This CDR3 is 18 amino acids long. CDR1 and CDR2 (germline): SGHAT, FQDESV (reference sequence). Here the CDR3 reads CASSIRGGLAVNYDEQFF. Written as DNA, the CDR3 is TGTGCCAGCAGCATTAGGGGGGGACTAGCTGTCAACTACGATGAGCAGTTCTTC.

This clonotype was counted between two and nine times. The rearrangement joins TRBV7-3 to TRBJ1-1; 9 bases line up with TRBD1. J lost 7 bases, V lost 8 bases, and 5 bases had no gene match. Germline assignment: CDR1 SGHTA and CDR2 FQGTGA. The CDR3 extends over 12 amino acids. CDR3 amino acids: CASGTGKGEAFF. The CDR3, as DNA: TGTGCCAGCGGGACAGGGAAGGGTGAAGCTTTCTTT.

This clonotype was detected only a few times. The chain couples TRBV5-1 to TRBJ2-1; D unresolved. CDR1 is SGHRS, CDR2 YFSETQ, per germline. This CDR3 has 13 residues. The ends were cut back, 0 bases at V and 5 bases at J, with 6 bases in the middle. The CDR3 sequence: CASSLVLDNEQFF. In nucleotides, the CDR3 is TGCGCCAGCAGCTTGGTCTTAGACAATGAGCAGTTCTTC.

This clonotype was counted a few times. CDR3 residues: CASSLGFTSTDTQYF. In DNA form, the CDR3 reads TGTGCCAGCAGTTTAGGGTTTACTAGCACAGATACGCAGTATTTT. The rearrangement joins TRBV27 to TRBJ2-3; D is undetermined. Germline CDR1 is MNHEY and CDR2 is SMNVEV (reference sequence). V was shortened by 2 bases and J by 0 bases, with 9 bases between the two germline ends. CDR3 length: 15 amino acids.

This chain links TRBV5-1 with TRBJ2-7, with 8 bases matching TRBD2. The V segment lost 7 bases and the J segment 0 bases; nucleotides outside the gene matches: 6. Germline CDR1 SGHRS, CDR2 YFSETQ. This CDR3 comprises 14 residues. CDR3 nucleotides: TGCGCCAGCTCGACTAGCGCCGACTCCTACGAGCAGTACTTC. Amino acid sequence: CASSTSADSYEQYF.

In this sample, this clonotype turned up many times. The chain recombines TRBV19 with TRBJ1-1; D may be TRBD1 (6 bases). The V gene lost 5 bases and the J gene lost 7 bases, with 17 bases spanning the gap. Germline lookup yields CDR1 LNHDA and CDR2 SQIVND (reference sequence). The length of the CDR3 is 14 residues. CDR3 bases: TGTGCCAGTAGTCTGACTCCGGGACACGGTGAAGCTTTCTTT. Translated, it gives CASSLTPGHGEAFF. The whole variable domain, remainder taken from reference TRBV19 and TRBJ1-1, is DGGITQSPKYLFRKEGQNVTLSCEQNLNHDAMYWYRQDPGQGLRLIYYSQIVNDFQKGDIAEGYSVSREKKESFPLTVTSAQKNPTAFYLCASSLTPGHGEAFFGQGTRLTVV.

The V gene is TRBV2, the J gene TRBJ1-5; no clear D. Germline lookup yields CDR1 SNHLY and CDR2 FYNNEI. The CDR3 has 14 amino acids. Trimming cost V 4 bases and J 1 base, with 8 bases left between them. The CDR3 sequence is CASSGLGSNQPQHF. The CDR3 nucleotides read TGTGCCAGCAGTGGGCTGGGGAGCAATCAGCCCCAGCATTTT.

Many counts were recorded for this clonotype. This chain joins TRBV27 and TRBJ1-6; D is unresolved. Per the germline V gene, CDR1 is MNHEY and CDR2 is SMNVEV (reference sequence). The CDR3 is 13 residues long. Trimming took 6 bases from V and 8 from J, leaving 11 bases between them. CDR3 sequence reads: CASRTLEDSPLHF. Written as DNA, the CDR3 is TGTGCCAGCAGAACCCTTGAAGATTCACCCCTCCACTTT.

This clonotype showed up just a few times. This chain links TRBV12-3 or TRBV12-4 with TRBJ1-2; D ambiguous. Trimming shortened V by 3 bases and J by 3 bases, and 14 bases separated the two germline ends. The CDR3 consists of 15 residues. The CDR3 DNA follows: TGTGCCAGCAGTTTTGACCCTAAATGGGACTATGGCTACACCTTC. Translated, it gives CASSFDPKWDYGYTF.

The chain has TRBV5-1 and TRBJ2-2; D ambiguous. CDR3 length: 15 residues. Germline V lookup: CDR1 SGHRS, CDR2 YFSETQ. Trimming took 3 bases from V and 3 from J, leaving 12 bases between them. The chain's CDR3 is CASSYDGSHTGELFF. The CDR3 DNA sequence: TGCGCCAGCAGCTATGACGGGTCTCACACCGGGGAGCTGTTTTTT.

This clonotype was seen ten or more times. This chain connects TRBV5-1 to TRBJ2-5; 10 bases align to TRBD1. V was clipped by 2 bases and J by 3 bases; unmatched bases: 7. This CDR3 spans 16 amino acids. The germline V gene has CDR1 SGHRS and CDR2 YFSETQ. In DNA, the CDR3 is TGCGCCAGCAGCTTTGGCCGGACAGGGGGTAAAGAGACCCAGTACTTC. Its translation: CASSFGRTGGKETQYF.

This clonotype was counted a few times. This chain links TRBV19 with TRBJ1-5; the D gene is possibly TRBD1 (5 bases). Per the germline V gene, CDR1 is LNHDA and CDR2 is SQIVND (reference sequence). Trimming removed 3 bases at V and 4 bases at J, with 19 bases between. CDR3 size: 17 residues. CDR3 in amino acids: CASSIFSKTGPNQPQHF. DNA of the CDR3: TGTGCCAGTAGTATCTTCTCCAAGACGGGGCCAAATCAGCCCCAGCATTTT.

This clonotype was detected once. CDR3 residues: CASSYRAGVYYEQYF. CDR3 sequence (DNA): TGTGCCAGCAGTTACAGAGCGGGGGTATACTACGAGCAGTACTTC. V and J are TRBV6-5 and TRBJ2-7; 8 bases line up with TRBD2. Trimming removed 2 bases from V and 3 bases from J; junction bases left unmatched: 6. The CDR3 loop spans 15 amino acids. CDR1 MNHEY and CDR2 SVGAGI come from the germline V gene.

This chain links TRBV7-9 with TRBJ2-1; 10 bases are a match to TRBD2. The germline gives CDR1 SEHNR, CDR2 FQNEAQ (reference sequence). The CDR3 loop spans 14 amino acids. The V gene end was trimmed by 4 bases and the J gene end by 8 bases; junction bases not matched to a gene: 5. CDR3 nucleotides: TGTGCCAGCAGCTCGGGACTAGCGTCCGATGAGCAGTTCTTC. It codes for CASSSGLASDEQFF.

In this sample, this clonotype turned up many times. The rearrangement links TRBV20-1 to TRBJ2-7; no clear D gene. Germline CDR1 is DFQATT and CDR2 is SNEGSKA (reference sequence). Deletions cut 2 bases from V and 0 bases from J, with 8 bases between. CDR3 length: 13 residues. CDR3 region: CSARFSSSYEQYF. The CDR3 nucleotides read TGCAGTGCTAGATTCAGTAGCTCCTACGAGCAGTACTTC.

This chain joins TRBV13 and TRBJ2-1; no clear D gene. The CDR3 runs to 13 residues. Germline loops: CDR1 PRHDT, CDR2 FYEKMQ (reference sequence). V gave up 5 bases and J gave up 3 bases, with 8 bases separating them. CDR3 in amino acids: CASSRVGYNEQFF. As DNA, the CDR3 is TGTGCCAGCAGCCGAGTTGGCTACAATGAGCAGTTCTTC.

The chain carries TRBV20-1 and TRBJ2-2, with D possibly being TRBD2 (5 bases). Trimming took off 2 bases at V and 1 base at J, with 11 bases between the two ends. The CDR3 totals 15 residues. Germline CDR1 and CDR2: DFQATT and SNEGSKA (reference sequence). The chain's CDR3 is CSARKSSGNTGELFF. CDR3 nucleotides: TGCAGTGCTAGAAAATCGAGCGGGAACACCGGGGAGCTGTTTTTT.

This clonotype appeared a single time. A much larger clone differs by one base, so this may be a read error. The CDR3 reads CSARYSRDRGNGQFF. The CDR3 nucleotides are TGCAGTGCTAGATATTCCCGGGACAGGGGTAATGGGCAGTTCTTC. The rearrangement joins TRBV20-1 to TRBJ2-1; 10 bases line up with TRBD1. Germline assignment: CDR1 DFQATT and CDR2 SNEGSKA (reference sequence). The CDR3 has 15 amino acids.

This clonotype was observed many times. The CDR3 region is CATESSYEQYF. CDR3 bases: TGTGCAACGGAGAGCTCCTACGAGCAGTACTTC. The rearrangement joins TRBV28 to TRBJ2-7; D is unclear. CDR1 is MDHEN and CDR2 is SYDVKM in the germline V gene. The CDR3 runs to 11 residues.

This clonotype appeared many times. The chain is built from TRBV7-2 and TRBJ1-1; D is possibly TRBD1 (5 bases). Trimming pared 3 bases from V and 4 bases from J, leaving 12 bases between. CDR1 is SGHTA and CDR2 is FQGNSA in the germline V gene. The CDR3 length is 14 residues. CDR3 sequence (DNA): TGTGCCAGCAGCTTCGGGGTAGGGGTCACTGAAGCTTTCTTT. Translated, it gives CASSFGVGVTEAFF.

The chain employs TRBV15 and TRBJ2-1; the D is unclear. Trimming left V 5 bases short and J 10 bases short, with 9 bases between. The germline gives CDR1 LNHNV, CDR2 YYDKDF (reference sequence). The CDR3 has 11 residues. CDR3 nucleotides: TGTGCCACCAGCGTAAGGAAGGAGCAGTTCTTC. Translation: CATSVRKEQFF.

This clonotype came up many times. V is TRBV12-3 or TRBV12-4 and J is TRBJ2-6; either TRBD1 or TRBD2 may supply D (6 bases each). V lost 5 bases and J lost 3, with 11 bases in between. This CDR3 has 15 amino acids. Written as DNA, the CDR3 is TGTGCCAGCAGTCTCGGGGGCGGTGGGGCCAACGTCCTGACTTTC. Amino acids: CASSLGGGGANVLTF.

This clonotype was detected a few times. The gene calls are TRBV7-3 and TRBJ2-1, with D possibly TRBD1 on 5 matching bases. Between the trimmed V and J ends, which lost 2 bases and 6 bases, there was a span of 17 bases. Germline V gene sequence: CDR1 SGHTA, CDR2 FQGTGA. The CDR3 sequence is 16 residues long. The CDR3 nucleotides are TGTGCCAGCAGCTTAGATATGGGGCAGCCGGGCAATGAGCAGTTCTTC. It codes for CASSLDMGQPGNEQFF.

The V and J genes are TRBV9 and TRBJ1-6, with 8 bases matching TRBD1. Trimming at V came to 4 bases and at J to 7 bases, leaving 7 bases not matched to a gene. Germline values: CDR1 SGDLS, CDR2 YYNGEE. This CDR3 spans 15 amino acids. The CDR3 nucleotides read TGTGCCAGCAGCCCCCGACAGGGGATGAATTCACCCCTCCACTTT. It codes for CASSPRQGMNSPLHF.

This clonotype came up once. This chain joins TRBV6-2 or TRBV6-3 and TRBJ1-5, with 8 bases lining up with TRBD1. The germline gives CDR1 MNHEY, CDR2 SVGEGT. V shed 0 bases and J 9 bases; nucleotides not matched to a gene: 4. The CDR3 has 14 residues. The CDR3 sequence is CASSYSRQGSPQHF. The CDR3 DNA is TGTGCCAGCAGTTACTCCAGACAGGGGTCGCCCCAGCATTTT.